This T cell receptor (beta chain) is from a study of shared clonotypes between healthy human individuals. Trimming cost V 2 bases and J 4 bases; bases outside gene matches: 10. The CDR3 is 16 amino acids. CDR1 is KGHSH and CDR2 is LQKENI in the germline V gene. Sequencing was performed with immunoSEQ multiplex PCR; in TCRdb, only in-frame clones are kept and a portion is missing. The sample yields 600,000 to 800,000 clones, approximately 77% seen once. Sample: memory CD4+ T cells sorted from blood. As to subset: CD45RA-negative fraction. The genes are TRBV18 and TRBJ1-1; 7 nucleotides agree with TRBD1. This clonotype was sampled from a woman aged 30 to 39 in good health. CDR3: CASSPRRQGSGTEAFF. As DNA, the CDR3 is TGTGCCAGCTCACCAAGGAGACAGGGATCCGGCACTGAAGCTTTCTTT.